Presented here are 29 T cell receptor beta chains from one specimen sequenced in a study of neurological immune-mediated disorders. One entry per CDR3 protein results from TCRdb running MiXCR on the 5' RACE reads. The table includes tens of thousands of distinct CDR3 sequences, roughly 12% detected once. Sequenced sample: PBMCs. Every receptor here comes from a woman aged 55-69 years with HTLV-1-associated myelopathy (HAM/TSP).

This clonotype was observed many times. This chain uses TRBV15 with TRBJ2-5, with D perhaps TRBD1 (7 bases). V was trimmed by 9 bases and J by 1 base, leaving 24 bases between them. In germline, CDR1 is LNHNV, CDR2 YYDKDF (reference sequence). The CDR3 runs 17 residues. The CDR3 coding sequence is TGTGCCACTGCGGTAGGGGCAGGGGGAGGCATCCAAGAGACCCAGTACTTC. It codes for CATAVGAGGGIQETQYF.

This clonotype was counted at least ten times. This chain joins TRBV10-3 and TRBJ2-1, with 8 bases fitting TRBD2. The V gene's germline CDR1 is ENHRY and CDR2 SYGVKD. This CDR3 is 13 amino acids long. CDR3 amino acids: CASGREGGNEQFF. CDR3 in DNA: TGTGCGTCGGGTCGGGAGGGGGGCAATGAGCAGTTCTTC.

This clonotype occurred many times. This sequence joins TRBV20-1 and TRBJ2-1, with 9 bases that match TRBD2. V shed 6 bases, J shed 8 bases, and the junction held 5 bases outside the gene matches. This CDR3 comprises 12 residues. Germline-derived CDR1 and CDR2 are DFQATT and SNEGSKA (reference sequence). The CDR3 here is CSAEREVDEQFF. Here the CDR3 DNA reads TGCAGTGCGGAGCGGGAGGTAGATGAGCAGTTCTTC.

Ten or more counts support this clonotype. The gene calls are TRBV10-3 and TRBJ2-6, with D perhaps TRBD1 (5 bases). The CDR3 covers 17 residues. Trimming removed 9 bases from V and 0 bases from J, with 18 bases in between. From germline, CDR1 is ENHRY and CDR2 SYGVKD. This CDR3 is CAISLTAPSSGANVLTF. CDR3 DNA sequence: TGTGCCATTTCCTTGACAGCTCCCAGCTCTGGGGCCAACGTCCTGACTTTC.

About this clonotype: One base away lies a much larger clone, so this may be a sequencing read error. The chain couples TRBV5-6 to TRBJ2-7; 7 bases align to TRBD2. Germline loops: CDR1 SGHDT, CDR2 YYEEEE. V shed 0 bases and J 5 bases; nucleotides not matched to a gene: 8. The CDR3 is made up of 15 amino acids. DNA for the CDR3: TGTGCCAGCAGCTTGGCCCTAGCGGACCCCAACGAGCAGTACTTC. Amino acids: CASSLALADPNEQYF.

The V and J genes are TRBV5-1 and TRBJ1-5; maybe TRBD1 (6 bases). The CDR3 runs 15 residues. Germline-derived CDR1 and CDR2 are SGHRS and YFSETQ. The V and J ends lost 4 bases and 1 base respectively, with 12 bases between them. This CDR3 reads CASSPVTGSNQPQHF. In DNA form, the CDR3 reads TGCGCCAGCAGCCCGGTGACAGGCAGCAATCAGCCCCAGCATTTT.

This clonotype was recorded many times. CDR3 nucleotide sequence: TGTGCCAGCAGCCTCCAGGGTGCTTCACCCCTCCACTTT. Residues: CASSLQGASPLHF. The chain employs TRBV3-1 and TRBJ1-6; perhaps TRBD1 as D (5 bases). Germline CDR1 is LGHDT and CDR2 is YNNKEL (reference sequence). The CDR3 sequence is 13 residues long. Trimming shortened V by 4 bases and J by 9 bases, and 10 bases separated the two germline ends.

This clonotype was counted ten times or more. The chain has TRBV20-1 and TRBJ2-1; 10 bases fit TRBD2. Trimming at V came to 2 bases and at J to 2 bases, leaving 3 bases not matched to a gene. CDR1 DFQATT and CDR2 SNEGSKA come from the germline V gene (reference sequence). The CDR3 has 15 residues. CDR3 protein: CSARLAGVPYNEQFF. The CDR3 DNA is TGCAGTGCTAGACTAGCGGGAGTACCCTACAATGAGCAGTTCTTC.

The chain is built from TRBV6-5 and TRBJ2-7, with D possibly being TRBD2 (6 bases). The CDR3 is 13 residues long. V lost 6 bases, J lost 3 bases, and 12 bases lay in between. Germline assignment: CDR1 MNHEY and CDR2 SVGAGI. The CDR3 region has the DNA TGTGCCAGCAGCTTAGCGGAGGGCTACGAGCAGTACTTC. Translation: CASSLAEGYEQYF.

This clonotype ranks as medium-sized. This sequence joins TRBV7-3 and TRBJ1-2; D uncertain. There are 12 residues in the CDR3. V gave up 2 bases and J gave up 10 bases, with 11 bases separating them. Germline CDR1 is SGHTA and CDR2 is FQGTGA. The CDR3 sequence is CASSLVGSDYTF. CDR3 coding DNA: TGTGCCAGCAGCTTAGTTGGGTCGGACTACACCTTC.

This clonotype has ten or more counts. The chain couples TRBV20-1 to TRBJ2-1; possible D gene TRBD2, 5 bases. The CDR3 covers 15 residues. V was trimmed by 0 bases and J by 6 bases, leaving 15 bases between them. In germline, CDR1 is DFQATT, CDR2 SNEGSKA (reference sequence). CDR3 protein: CSARDFEGSGNEQFF. Here the CDR3 DNA reads TGCAGTGCTAGAGATTTCGAGGGTTCAGGCAATGAGCAGTTCTTC.

In this sample, this clonotype turned up many times. The chain uses TRBV20-1 and TRBJ2-4; D is possibly TRBD1 (6 bases). Germline CDR1 and CDR2: DFQATT and SNEGSKA (reference sequence). The CDR3 length is 14 residues. The V end lost 5 bases, the J end lost 4 bases, and 15 bases lay between the germline ends. The CDR3 here is CSASSGTPKNIQYF. CDR3 DNA sequence: TGCAGTGCTTCTTCCGGGACACCAAAAAACATTCAGTACTTC.

This clonotype has more than one count but fewer than ten. This sequence joins TRBV12-5 and TRBJ2-5, with 7 positions matching TRBD1. This CDR3 is 13 amino acids long. Germline trimming cut 5 bases from V and 3 bases from J; bases unmatched to any gene: 3. Germline-derived CDR1 and CDR2 are LGHNT and FRNRAP. The CDR3 DNA reads TGTGCTAGTGGTCTGGGACAGAAAGAGACCCAGTACTTC. Protein sequence: CASGLGQKETQYF.

The rearrangement uses TRBV20-1 and TRBJ2-5; 8 bases are shared with TRBD2. J lost 4 bases, V lost 4 bases, and 8 bases had no gene match. The CDR3 has 14 residues. Germline V gives CDR1 DFQATT, CDR2 SNEGSKA (reference sequence). Here the CDR3 DNA reads TGCAGTGCTATCCGGCCGGGAGGGATAGAGACCCAGTACTTC. Amino acids: CSAIRPGGIETQYF.

There are many counts of this clonotype. The gene calls are TRBV6-5 and TRBJ2-7; 8 bases align to TRBD2. The CDR3 has 15 amino acids. From germline, CDR1 is MNHEY and CDR2 SVGAGI. V lost 2 bases to trimming and J lost 3 bases; unmatched junction nucleotides: 6. The DNA for the CDR3 is TGTGCCAGCAGTTACGCAACAACTAGCGGCTACGAGCAGTACTTC. This codes for CASSYATTSGYEQYF.

This clonotype has only a few counts. For the CDR3, the DNA is TGCGCCAGCAGCTGGGCTATAGATGAGCAGTTCTTC. The encoded protein is CASSWAIDEQFF. J is TRBJ2-1 and V is TRBV5-1; D is ambiguous. Per the germline V gene, CDR1 is SGHRS and CDR2 is YFSETQ. Between the trimmed V and J ends, which lost 3 bases and 8 bases, there was a span of 9 bases. The CDR3 runs 12 residues.

This clonotype showed up many times. V and J are TRBV4-1 and TRBJ1-3, with unresolved D. V was clipped by 1 base and J by 0 bases, with 13 bases between them. The CDR3 extends over 17 amino acids. Germline loops: CDR1 MGHRA, CDR2 YSYEKL. The DNA of the CDR3 is TGCGCCAGCAGCCAAGTGGCACCGGGAGTCTCTGGAAACACCATATATTTT. Its translation: CASSQVAPGVSGNTIYF.

This clonotype has ten or more counts. The CDR3 reads CASSLDGRELFF. As DNA, the CDR3 is TGTGCCAGCAGTTTAGATGGTCGGGAGCTGTTTTTT. V usage is TRBV12-3 or TRBV12-4 and J usage is TRBJ2-2, with D uncertain. Trimming left V 1 base short and J 9 bases short, with 6 bases between. The CDR3 loop spans 12 amino acids.

This clonotype was seen at least ten times. The CDR3 sequence: CASSLGGGRELFF. Written as DNA, the CDR3 is TGTGCCAGCAGCTTAGGAGGGGGACGGGAGCTGTTTTTT. V usage is TRBV7-6 and J usage is TRBJ2-2, with TRBD1 as a possible D gene (6 bases). Germline V gene data show CDR1 as SGHVS and CDR2 as FNYEAQ. The CDR3 sequence is 13 residues long. Trimming shortened V by 1 base and J by 9 bases, and 9 bases separated the two germline ends. The full variable domain, with the rest looked up from reference TRBV7-6 and TRBJ2-2, is GAGVSQSPRYKVTKRGQDVALRCDPISGHVSLYWYRQALGQGPEFLTYFNYEAQQDKSGLPNDRFSAERPEGSISTLTIQRTEQRDSAMYRCASSLGGGRELFFGEGSRLTVL.

This clonotype was observed at least ten times. The V and J genes are TRBV20-1 and TRBJ2-1; 13 nucleotides line up with TRBD2. CDR3 length: 19 amino acids. V shed 4 bases, J shed 4 bases, and the junction held 16 bases outside the gene matches. Germline values: CDR1 DFQATT, CDR2 SNEGSKA (reference sequence). CDR3 region: CSATILAGGDSRIYNEQFF. In nucleotides, the CDR3 is TGCAGTGCTACGATACTAGCGGGAGGGGATTCTCGGATTTACAATGAGCAGTTCTTC.

This chain links TRBV6-1 with TRBJ2-1; D possibly corresponds to TRBD2 (6 bases). CDR1 is MNHNS, CDR2 SASEGT, per germline. The CDR3 totals 14 residues. The ends were cut back, 6 bases at V and 1 base at J, with 10 bases in the middle. The CDR3 DNA sequence: TGTGCCAGCAGACGTGGGGGGTCCTACAATGAGCAGTTCTTC. This gives the protein CASRRGGSYNEQFF.

This clonotype has at least ten counts. The chain has TRBV14 and TRBJ2-1; D uncertain. The CDR3 spans 13 residues. The germline V gene encodes CDR1 SGHDN and CDR2 FVKESK. V was cut by 2 bases and J by 2 bases, with 4 bases left in between. CDR3 residues: CASSQPPYNEQFF. CDR3 DNA: TGTGCCAGCAGCCAACCACCCTACAATGAGCAGTTCTTC.

There are a few counts of this clonotype. The V gene is TRBV11-1, the J gene TRBJ2-1; D assignment may be TRBD1 or TRBD2 (5 bases each). Germline CDR1 SGHAT, CDR2 FQDESV (reference sequence). This CDR3 has 14 amino acids. V lost 3 bases and J lost 6, with 12 bases in between. The CDR3 DNA reads as TGTGCCAGCAGCTTCGGGGCGGATCGCAATGAGCAGTTCTTC. Its protein is CASSFGADRNEQFF. Variable domain in full (rest from reference TRBV11-1 and TRBJ2-1): EAEVAQSPRYKITEKSQAVAFWCDPISGHATLYWYRQILGQGPELLVQFQDESVVDDSQLPKDRFSAERLKGVDSTLKIQPAELGDSAMYLCASSFGADRNEQFFGPGTRLTVL.

This clonotype has ten or more counts. The CDR3, as DNA: TGTGCCATCAGTGAGAACAGCCTCTTAGCCAAAAACATTCAGTACTTC. Translation gives CAISENSLLAKNIQYF. This chain uses TRBV10-3 with TRBJ2-4, with D uncertain. CDR1 and CDR2 from the germline V gene are ENHRY and SYGVKD. The CDR3 runs 16 residues. Trimming took off 2 bases at V and 0 bases at J, with 11 bases between the two ends.

This clonotype has at least ten counts. This CDR3 is CASSPLASVTYEQYF. The CDR3 DNA follows: TGTGCCAGCAGTCCCTTGGCTAGCGTAACCTACGAGCAGTACTTC. The chain couples TRBV28 to TRBJ2-7, with D possibly being TRBD2 (6 bases). The ends were cut back, 5 bases at V and 2 bases at J, with 16 bases in the middle. This CDR3 is built from 15 residues. CDR1 is MDHEN, CDR2 SYDVKM, per germline.

The table lists this clonotype with many counts. This chain uses TRBV7-8 with TRBJ2-7; 13 positions agree with TRBD2. The CDR3 length is 16 residues. Germline V gene data show CDR1 as SGHVS and CDR2 as FQNEAQ. The V and J ends lost 3 bases and 4 bases, in that order; junction bases with no gene match: 6. The CDR3 protein is CASSFGLAGDRYEQYF. Written as DNA, the CDR3 is TGTGCCAGCAGCTTCGGACTAGCGGGAGATCGGTACGAGCAGTACTTC.

By share of the sample, this clonotype is large (0.1 to 1%). This chain joins TRBV12-5 and TRBJ1-5; the D is unclear. CDR1 is LGHNT, CDR2 FRNRAP, per germline. This CDR3 spans 12 amino acids. The DNA for the CDR3 is TGTTCATCCAGCAATAGCAATCAGCCCCAGCATTTT. It codes for CSSSNSNQPQHF.

Here the CDR3 reads CASRENPSLYEQYF. The CDR3 DNA follows: TGCGCCAGCAGGGAAAACCCTTCCCTTTACGAGCAGTACTTC. The chain is built from TRBV5-1 and TRBJ2-7; D not certain. The V gene lost 5 bases and the J gene lost 4 bases, with 16 bases spanning the gap. Per germline, CDR1 SGHRS and CDR2 YFSETQ. CDR3 length: 14 amino acids.

This clonotype was seen ten or more times. The chain links TRBV20-1 to TRBJ1-2; a possible D gene is TRBD1 (5 bases). V was shortened by 2 bases and J by 1 base, with 11 bases between the two germline ends. CDR3 length equals 14 residues. Germline CDR1 DFQATT, CDR2 SNEGSKA (reference sequence). CDR3 nucleotides: TGCAGTGCTAGACCCGGGGGGGGTAACTATGGCTACACCTTC. Its protein is CSARPGGGNYGYTF.